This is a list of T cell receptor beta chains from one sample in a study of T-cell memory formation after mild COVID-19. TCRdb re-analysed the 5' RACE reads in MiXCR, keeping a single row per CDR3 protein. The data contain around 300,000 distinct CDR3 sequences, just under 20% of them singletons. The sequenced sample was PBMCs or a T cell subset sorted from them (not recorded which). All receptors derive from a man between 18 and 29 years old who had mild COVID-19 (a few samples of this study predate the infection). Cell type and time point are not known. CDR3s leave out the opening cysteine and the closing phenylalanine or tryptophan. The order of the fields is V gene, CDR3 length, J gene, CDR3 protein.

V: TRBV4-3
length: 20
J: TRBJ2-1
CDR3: ASSQDAPSGEPPRRSYNEQF

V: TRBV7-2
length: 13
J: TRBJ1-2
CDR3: ASSHPTGSDYGYT

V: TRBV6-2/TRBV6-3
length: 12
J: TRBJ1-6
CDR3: ASRPGRENSPLH

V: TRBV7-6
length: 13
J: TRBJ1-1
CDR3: ASSKGQTANTEAF

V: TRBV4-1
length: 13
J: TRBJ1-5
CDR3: ASSQDTGSNQPQH

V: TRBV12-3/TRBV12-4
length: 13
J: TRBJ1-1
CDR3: ASRSRTNWNTEAF

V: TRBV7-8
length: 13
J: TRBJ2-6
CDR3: ASSLDAAGANVLT

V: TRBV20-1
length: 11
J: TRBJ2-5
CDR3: SAPIPGVETQY

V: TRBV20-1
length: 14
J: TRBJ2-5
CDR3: SAPHLTSGIGETQY

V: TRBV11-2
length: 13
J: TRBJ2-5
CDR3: ASSHERQFQETQY

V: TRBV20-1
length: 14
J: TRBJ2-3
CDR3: SAGGLAGTRTDTQY

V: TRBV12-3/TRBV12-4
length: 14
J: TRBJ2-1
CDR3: ASRTGLAGSYNEQF

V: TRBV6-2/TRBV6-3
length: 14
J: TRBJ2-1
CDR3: ASSYGAVPGENEQF

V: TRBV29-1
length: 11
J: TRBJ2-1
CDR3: SVMTRTGNEQF

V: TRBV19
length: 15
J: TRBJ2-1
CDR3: ASSPYGRGSSYNEQF

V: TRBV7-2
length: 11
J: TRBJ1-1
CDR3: ASSSAEGVDSF

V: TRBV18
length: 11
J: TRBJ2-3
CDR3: ASSPASTDTQY

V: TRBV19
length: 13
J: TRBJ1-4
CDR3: ASSPGSGWEEKLF

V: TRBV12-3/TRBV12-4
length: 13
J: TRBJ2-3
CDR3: ASTKWGANTDTQY

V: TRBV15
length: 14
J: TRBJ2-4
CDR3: ATSRDPQGGKNIQY

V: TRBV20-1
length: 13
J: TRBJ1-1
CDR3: SARAPDIRSTEAF

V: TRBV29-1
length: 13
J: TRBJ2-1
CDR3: SVVNRAGVLNEQF

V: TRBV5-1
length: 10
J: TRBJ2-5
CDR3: ASSRDRETQY

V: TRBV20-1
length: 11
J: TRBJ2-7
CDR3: SAMQGLSYEQY

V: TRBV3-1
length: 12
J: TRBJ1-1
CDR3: ASSQEGRVTEAF

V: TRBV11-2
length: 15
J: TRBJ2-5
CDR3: ASSSRRGGTYQETQY

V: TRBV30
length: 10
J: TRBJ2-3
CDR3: AWSVLTDTQY

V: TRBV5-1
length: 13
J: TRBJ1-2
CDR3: ASSFVGTAFYGYT

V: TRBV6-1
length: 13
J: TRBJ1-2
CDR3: ASSQEQGSNYGYT

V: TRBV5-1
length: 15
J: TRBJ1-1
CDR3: ASSSPVGARMNTEAF

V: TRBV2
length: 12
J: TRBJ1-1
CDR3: ASSEQGAGTEAF

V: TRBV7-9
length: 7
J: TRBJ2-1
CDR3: ATFQEQF

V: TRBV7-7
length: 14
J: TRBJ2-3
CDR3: ASSPGQGSGADTQY

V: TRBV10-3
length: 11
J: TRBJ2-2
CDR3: ATGAPGPGELF

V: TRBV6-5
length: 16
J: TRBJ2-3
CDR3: ASSALGPTAVRADTQY

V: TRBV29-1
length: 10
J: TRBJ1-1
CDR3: SVEVGNTEAF

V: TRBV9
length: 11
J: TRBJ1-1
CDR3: ASSVGGSTEAF

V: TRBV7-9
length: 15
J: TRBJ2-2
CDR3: ASSWSGGLGNTGELF

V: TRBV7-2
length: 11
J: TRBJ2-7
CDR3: ASSSGQGTEQY

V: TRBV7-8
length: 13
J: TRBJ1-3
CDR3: ASSRLGNYGNTIY

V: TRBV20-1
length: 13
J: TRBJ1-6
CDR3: SASWDTTRNSPLH

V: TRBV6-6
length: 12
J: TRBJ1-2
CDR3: ASSYLSSFYGYT

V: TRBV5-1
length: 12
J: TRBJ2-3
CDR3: ASSLGESTDTQY

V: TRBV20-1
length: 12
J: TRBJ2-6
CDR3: SAWTHSGANVLT

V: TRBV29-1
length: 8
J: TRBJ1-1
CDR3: SVGNTEAF

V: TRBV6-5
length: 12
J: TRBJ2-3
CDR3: ASSYGAGTDTQY

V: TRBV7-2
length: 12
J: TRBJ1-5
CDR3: ASSLNRDGQPQH

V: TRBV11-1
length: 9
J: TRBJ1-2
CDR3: ASTLGDGYT

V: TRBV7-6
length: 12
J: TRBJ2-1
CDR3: ASSFWDRDHEQF

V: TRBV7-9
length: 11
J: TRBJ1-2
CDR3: ASSPGPRYGYT